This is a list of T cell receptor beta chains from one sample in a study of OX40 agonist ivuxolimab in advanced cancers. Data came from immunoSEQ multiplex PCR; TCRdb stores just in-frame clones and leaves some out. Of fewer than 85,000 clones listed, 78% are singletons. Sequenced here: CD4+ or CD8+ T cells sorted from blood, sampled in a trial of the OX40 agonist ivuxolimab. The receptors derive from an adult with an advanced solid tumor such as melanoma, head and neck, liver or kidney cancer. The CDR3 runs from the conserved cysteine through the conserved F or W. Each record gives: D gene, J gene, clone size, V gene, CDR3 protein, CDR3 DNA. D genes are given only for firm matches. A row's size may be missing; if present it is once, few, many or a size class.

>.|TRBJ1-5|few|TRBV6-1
CASSDRQGWWQPQHF
TGTGCCAGCAGTGATCGGCAGGGTTGGTGGCAGCCCCAGCATTTT
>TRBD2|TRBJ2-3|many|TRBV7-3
CASRRTSGTDTQYF
TGTGCCAGCAGACGGACTAGCGGCACAGATACGCAGTATTTT
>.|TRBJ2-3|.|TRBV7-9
CASSFGQILTDTQYF
TGTGCCAGCAGCTTTGGACAGATCCTCACAGATACGCAGTATTTT
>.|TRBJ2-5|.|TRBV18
CASSPQQGQETQYF
TGTGCCAGCTCACCACAGCAGGGCCAAGAGACCCAGTACTTC
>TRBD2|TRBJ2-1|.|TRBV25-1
CASSATGGYNEQFF
TGTGCCAGCAGTGCAACGGGAGGGTACAATGAGCAGTTCTTC
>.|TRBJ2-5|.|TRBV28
CASSPFGQFQETQYF
TGTGCCAGCAGTCCATTCGGACAATTCCAAGAGACCCAGTACTTC
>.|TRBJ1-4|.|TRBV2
CASSEGQGGEKLFF
TGTGCCAGCAGTGAAGGGCAGGGAGGGGAAAAACTGTTTTTT
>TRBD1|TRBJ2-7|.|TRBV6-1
CASMGDSTYEQYF
TGTGCCAGCATGGGGGACAGTACCTACGAGCAGTACTTC
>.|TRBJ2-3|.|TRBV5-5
CASSLSTDTQYF
TGTGCCAGCAGCTTGAGCACAGATACGCAGTATTTT
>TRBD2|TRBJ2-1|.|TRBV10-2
CASSDPGLALVHNEQFF
TGCGCCAGCAGTGACCCCGGACTAGCTTTAGTTCACAATGAGCAGTTCTTC
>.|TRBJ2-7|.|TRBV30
CAWSRGPYYEQYF
TGTGCCTGGAGCCGAGGGCCCTACTACGAGCAGTACTTC
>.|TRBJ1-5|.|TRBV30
CAWSGGQFLSNQPQHF
TGTGCCTGGAGTGGAGGACAGTTCCTTAGCAATCAGCCCCAGCATTTT
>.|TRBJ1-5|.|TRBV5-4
CASSQAQKNQPQHF
TGTGCCAGCAGCCAAGCCCAGAAAAATCAGCCCCAGCATTTT
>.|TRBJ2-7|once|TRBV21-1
CASSGTGTF
TGTGCCAGTTCCGGGACAGGGACCTTC
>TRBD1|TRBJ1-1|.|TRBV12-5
CASGLWTGKDTEAFF
TGTGCTAGTGGTTTGTGGACAGGGAAAGACACTGAAGCTTTCTTT
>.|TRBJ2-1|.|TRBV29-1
CSPTRGPYNEQFF
TGCAGCCCAACCCGGGGGCCCTACAATGAGCAGTTCTTC